These 27 T cell receptor beta chains came from one sample sequenced in a study of regulatory T cells in long-lasting Graves disease. With iRepertoire HTBI primers and Arm-PCR of CDR3 regions, TCR beta libraries were built. TCRdb ran MiXCR on the multiplex PCR reads and lists one entry per CDR3 protein. The sample has about 540,000 distinct CDR3 sequences, roughly 14% seen once. The time point denotes: newly diagnosed GD, antithyroid drugs for less than 3 months. The TCR library used RNA extracted from PBMCs. A further study also used this sample, focusing on T cells in Graves' hyperthyroidism and ophthalmopathy.

The sample here was peripheral blood mononuclear cells (PBMCs), taken at new diagnosis, from a patient treated with antithyroid drugs. The receptors here all came from a man aged 25-40 years with Graves disease.

This clonotype turned up a few times. The chain carries TRBV3-1 and TRBJ1-4; D might be TRBD1 (5 bases). V was cut by 4 bases and J by 5 bases, with 14 bases left in between. CDR1 and CDR2 (germline): LGHDT, YNNKEL (reference sequence). The CDR3 spans 15 residues. The CDR3: CASSPRLQENEKLFF. CDR3 nucleotide sequence: TGTGCCAGCAGCCCGCGGCTACAGGAGAATGAAAAACTGTTTTTT.

This clonotype has a count of ten or more. One end of the junction does not line up with germline, which may come from a read error. J is TRBJ2-1 and V is TRBV5-1; TRBD2 aligns across 9 bases. This CDR3 contains 16 residues. The germline V gene encodes CDR1 SGHRS and CDR2 YFSETQ. CDR3 DNA sequence: TGTGCCAGCAGCTATGCGCGGGAGGGGAGGTACAATGAGCAGTTCTTC. Protein product: CASSYAREGRYNEQFF. The whole variable domain, filled in from reference TRBV5-1 and TRBJ2-1, reads KAGVTQTPRYLIKTRGQQVTLSCSPISGHRSVSWYQQTPGQGLQFLFEYFSETQRNKGNFPGRFSGRQFSNSRSEMNVSTLELGDSALYLCASSYAREGRYNEQFFGPGTRLTVL.

This clonotype occurred many times. The V and J genes are TRBV28 and TRBJ2-3; D perhaps matches TRBD2 (5 bases). The CDR3 contains 14 residues. Germline CDR1 and CDR2: MDHEN and SYDVKM. V was shortened by 5 bases and J by 11 bases, with 20 bases between the two germline ends. The CDR3 DNA reads as TGTGCCAGCAGTCTAGGACTGGCCAGGAAGTGGCAGTATTTT. Encoded protein: CASSLGLARKWQYF.

In this sample, this clonotype turned up many times. The rearrangement joins TRBV30 to TRBJ1-2; perhaps TRBD1 as D (6 bases). The germline V and J ends were trimmed by 4 bases and 4 bases, with 13 bases remaining between them. This CDR3 region has 13 residues. Germline values: CDR1 GTSNPN, CDR2 SVGIG (reference sequence). CDR3 DNA sequence: TGTGCCTGGACGCAACAGGGCACCTATGGCTACACCTTC. Encoded protein: CAWTQQGTYGYTF.

This clonotype showed up just a few times. The CDR3 is CSVGLGGDNEQFF. The CDR3 DNA is TGCAGCGTTGGGTTGGGGGGGGACAATGAGCAGTTCTTC. The V gene is TRBV29-1, the J gene TRBJ2-1; 7 bases match TRBD2. The CDR3 is 13 residues long. V was clipped by 4 bases and J by 5 bases; unmatched bases: 5. Germline-derived CDR1 and CDR2 are SQVTM and ANQGSEA.

This clonotype was seen ten or more times. The chain carries TRBV11-2 and TRBJ1-1; D is unresolved. Per germline, CDR1 SGHAT and CDR2 FQNNGV. The CDR3 covers 13 residues. Deletions cut 2 bases from V and 0 bases from J, with 4 bases between. CDR3 coding DNA: TGTGCCAGCAGCTTAACGGTGAACACTGAAGCTTTCTTT. It codes for CASSLTVNTEAFF.

This clonotype was counted at least ten times. The rearrangement uses TRBV6-2 or TRBV6-3 and TRBJ2-1; D is perhaps TRBD2 (5 bases). This CDR3 is built from 18 residues. Germline CDR1 and CDR2: MNHEY and SVGEGT. V was shortened by 5 bases and J by 1 base, with 21 bases between the two germline ends. CDR3 sequence: CASSDLIRAGSSYNEQFF. DNA for the CDR3: TGTGCCAGCAGTGATCTCATTAGGGCGGGTAGTTCCTACAATGAGCAGTTCTTC.

This clonotype was observed at least ten times. The chain joins TRBV27 to TRBJ2-3; D remains unclear. Deletions cut 5 bases from V and 2 bases from J, with 8 bases between. Germline V lookup: CDR1 MNHEY, CDR2 SMNVEV (reference sequence). CDR3 length: 13 amino acids. CDR3 DNA sequence: TGTGCCAGCAGTACTCCTTACACAGATACGCAGTATTTT. Its translation: CASSTPYTDTQYF.

This clonotype has more than one count but fewer than ten. J is TRBJ2-4 and V is TRBV10-3; unclear D gene. Trimming cost V 0 bases and J 4 bases, with 16 bases left between them. CDR1 ENHRY and CDR2 SYGVKD come from the germline V gene. CDR3 length: 17 residues. The CDR3 protein is CAISESKYQDEKNIQYF. The DNA of the CDR3 is TGTGCCATCAGTGAGTCTAAATATCAGGACGAGAAAAACATTCAGTACTTC.

With regard to this clonotype: A far larger clone is off by one base, so a read error is likely. The chain carries TRBV7-2 and TRBJ2-7, with D possibly being TRBD2 (7 bases). The CDR3 is made up of 14 amino acids. CDR1 is SGHTA and CDR2 is FQGNSA in the germline V gene. Deletions cut 5 bases from V and 7 bases from J, with 18 bases between. This CDR3 is CASSRTRGGNEQYF. In nucleotides, the CDR3 is TGTGCCAGCAGCAGGACTAGAGGGGGTAATGAGCAGTACTTC.

The chain joins TRBV3-1 to TRBJ2-1; D uncertain. Germline CDR1 and CDR2: LGHDT and YNNKEL (reference sequence). V was cut by 0 bases and J by 3 bases, with 9 bases left in between. The CDR3 is made up of 15 amino acids. Here the CDR3 DNA reads TGTGCCAGCAGCCAAGAGATCCAATACTACAATGAGCAGTTCTTC. Amino acids: CASSQEIQYYNEQFF.

A note on this clonotype: A far more abundant clone sits one base away, making this likely a read error. V and J are TRBV6-2 or TRBV6-3 and TRBJ2-7, with 8 bases matching TRBD2. Losses at the gene ends were 7 bases for V and 5 bases for J; bases not matched to a gene: 10. From germline, CDR1 is MNHEY and CDR2 SVGEGT. The CDR3 length is 14 residues. CDR3 protein: CASKSGGGNHEQYF. The CDR3 bases are TGTGCCAGCAAGAGTGGCGGGGGGAACCACGAGCAGTACTTC.

The genes are TRBV5-4 and TRBJ1-5; D perhaps matches TRBD1 (6 bases). The V end lost 0 bases, the J end lost 2 bases, and 12 bases lay between the germline ends. This CDR3 has 16 residues. Germline values: CDR1 SGHNT, CDR2 YYREEE (reference sequence). CDR3 region: CASSLAGQIRNQPQHF. The CDR3 DNA follows: TGTGCCAGCAGCTTGGCCGGACAGATCCGCAATCAGCCCCAGCATTTT.

This clonotype was seen at least ten times. This chain uses TRBV6-2 or TRBV6-3 with TRBJ1-4; D remains unclear. The CDR3 is made up of 16 amino acids. CDR1 MNHEY and CDR2 SVGEGT come from the germline V gene. V lost 1 base, J lost 8 bases, and 17 bases lay in between. CDR3 DNA sequence: TGTGCCAGCAGTTACTTATGGCGATCGGTTAACGAAAAACTGTTTTTT. It specifies CASSYLWRSVNEKLFF.

This clonotype has at least ten counts. The chain joins TRBV7-3 to TRBJ2-1; 7 nucleotides line up with TRBD1. V lost 5 bases, J lost 2 bases, and 6 bases stayed unmatched. The CDR3 runs 15 residues. CDR1 and CDR2 (germline): SGHTA, FQGTGA. CDR3: CASSGGQAAYNEQFF. The CDR3 DNA reads as TGTGCCAGCAGCGGCGGACAGGCAGCCTACAATGAGCAGTTCTTC.

This clonotype was counted ten times or more. The chain employs TRBV5-5 and TRBJ2-7; 8 bases align to TRBD1. Trimming took 2 bases from V and 4 from J; bases not matched to a gene: 11. Germline V lookup: CDR1 SGHKS, CDR2 YYEKEE (reference sequence). The CDR3 runs 16 residues. The CDR3 bases are TGTGCCAGCAGCTTTCCCCGGACAGGGTCAGCGTACGAGCAGTACTTC. It is translated as CASSFPRTGSAYEQYF. The variable domain in full, with the rest retrieved from reference TRBV5-5 and TRBJ2-7, is DAGVTQSPTHLIKTRGQQVTLRCSPISGHKSVSWYQQVLGQGPQFIFQYYEKEERGRGNFPDRFSARQFPNYSSELNVNALLLGDSALYLCASSFPRTGSAYEQYFGPGTRLTVT.

This clonotype has more than one count but fewer than ten. The chain uses TRBV9 and TRBJ2-1; perhaps D is TRBD1 or TRBD2 (5 bases each). Trimming stripped 4 bases from V and 0 bases from J, with 11 bases between. Germline V gene lookup returns CDR1 SGDLS and CDR2 YYNGEE. This CDR3 region has 15 residues. CDR3 coding DNA: TGTGCCAGCAGCAATTGGGGGAGCTCCTACAATGAGCAGTTCTTC. Translated: CASSNWGSSYNEQFF.

V usage is TRBV14 and J usage is TRBJ1-6; TRBD1 agrees at 10 bases. This CDR3 comprises 18 residues. V shed 4 bases, J shed 8 bases, and the junction held 14 bases outside the gene matches. Germline V gene sequence: CDR1 SGHDN, CDR2 FVKESK. CDR3 sequence (DNA): TGTGCCAGCAGCCGAACTCACCCCCTAGGACAGGGGGATTCACCCCTCCACTTT. Its translation is CASSRTHPLGQGDSPLHF.

This clonotype showed up just a few times. The CDR3 region has the DNA TGTGCCAGCGCCCTAGGGGCGAATGAGCAGTTCTTC. Residues: CASALGANEQFF. The V gene is TRBV7-3, the J gene TRBJ2-1, with a tentative D call TRBD1 (5 bases). The CDR3 is 12 amino acids. Germline assignment: CDR1 SGHTA and CDR2 FQGTGA. V was cut by 8 bases and J by 7 bases, with 12 bases left in between.

This clonotype was observed many times. This CDR3 is CASGTSGRPTDTQYF. The CDR3 DNA reads as TGTGCCAGCGGGACTAGCGGGAGGCCCACAGATACGCAGTATTTT. V usage is TRBV12-3 or TRBV12-4 and J usage is TRBJ2-3; TRBD2 agrees at 15 bases. This CDR3 is built from 15 residues. The V gene end was trimmed by 8 bases and the J gene end by 2 bases; junction bases not matched to a gene: 2.

This rearrangement joins TRBV2 to TRBJ1-1; D possibly corresponds to TRBD1 (5 bases). Germline lookup yields CDR1 SNHLY and CDR2 FYNNEI. The germline V and J ends were trimmed by 10 bases and 7 bases, with 22 bases remaining between them. This CDR3 is 14 amino acids long. DNA for the CDR3: TGTGCCAACAGCTCCGGGGGTCGAGGAGATGAAGCTTTCTTT. Encoded protein: CANSSGGRGDEAFF.

The chain joins TRBV25-1 to TRBJ2-7, with 7 bases identical to TRBD1. Looked up from germline, CDR1 is MGHDK and CDR2 is SYGVNS. V shed 6 bases and J 2 bases; nucleotides not matched to a gene: 7. The length of the CDR3 is 14 residues. The CDR3 is CASSQTGAPYEQYF. CDR3 nucleotide sequence: TGTGCCAGCAGCCAAACAGGGGCCCCCTACGAGCAGTACTTC.

With regard to this clonotype: One base away lies a much larger clone, so this may be a sequencing read error. This CDR3 is missing its conserved last phenylalanine or tryptophan, likely due to a read error. The rearrangement uses TRBV6-4 and TRBJ2-1, with 10 bases lining up with TRBD2. The CDR3 runs to 15 residues. After removal of 3 bases from V and 5 bases from J, the junction contained 4 bases not matched to a gene. Germline values: CDR1 MRHNA, CDR2 SNTAGT. DNA for the CDR3: TGTGCCAGCAGTGATGGGACTAGCGCCCACAATGAGCAGTTCTCC. This codes for CASSDGTSAHNEQFS.

This clonotype was recorded many times. The J gene is TRBJ2-3, the V gene TRBV29-1; 9 nucleotides match TRBD1. The CDR3 is 14 amino acids. The germline gives CDR1 SQVTM, CDR2 ANQGSEA. J lost 3 bases, V lost 5 bases, and 6 bases had no gene match. For the CDR3, the DNA is TGCAGCGTTCCACAGGGGGCAACGACAGATACGCAGTATTTT. Translating it yields CSVPQGATTDTQYF.

This clonotype was picked up many times. V gene TRBV6-2 or TRBV6-3 combines with J gene TRBJ2-1, with TRBD2 matching over 11 bases. Losses at the gene ends were 8 bases for V and 6 bases for J; bases not matched to a gene: 3. CDR3 length: 13 amino acids. Germline V gene data show CDR1 as MNHEY and CDR2 as SVGEGT. Here the CDR3 reads CASGSGRGNEQFF. The CDR3 DNA is TGTGCCAGCGGTAGCGGGAGGGGCAATGAGCAGTTCTTC.

V gene TRBV20-1 combines with J gene TRBJ2-1; 9 bases map to TRBD2. With 1 base clipped from V and 7 bases from J, the junction kept 5 bases outside the gene matches. This CDR3 is built from 14 residues. Germline CDR1 and CDR2: DFQATT and SNEGSKA (reference sequence). In DNA, the CDR3 is TGCAGTGCTAGAGTAGCGGGAGTTTTGAATGAGCAGTTCTTC. This sequence encodes CSARVAGVLNEQFF.

The table lists this clonotype with a few counts. V is TRBV2 and J is TRBJ1-5; D possibly corresponds to TRBD1 (6 bases). The CDR3 has 14 residues. Trimming cost V 8 bases and J 9 bases, with 20 bases left between them. From germline, CDR1 is SNHLY and CDR2 FYNNEI. This CDR3 is CASSGGGDHRPQHF. The CDR3 coding sequence is TGTGCCAGCTCCGGGGGCGGGGACCACCGGCCCCAGCATTTT.